This T cell receptor beta chain was found in a study of cytomegalovirus exposure and HLA in healthy donors listed by TCRdb under 2017. Background on the whole study: According to an earlier analysis of a few hundred of the donors, about 179 million T cells yielded some 110 million unique TCR beta sequences and 250 to 350 Gb of sequence data. Every repertoire in the discovery cohort had been generated on one and the same sequencing platform. Of the roughly 400 genotyped donors, less than 85% were placed in the genetic ancestry cluster associated with self-reported Caucasian donors. The study aimed to test whether signatures of past pathogen exposure could be identified by cataloging public T cell receptors. A later analysis re-analyzed previously published TCR beta repertoires from 650 to 800 donors and added high-resolution HLA genotyping to study TCR occurrence patterns. Because of strong linkage in the cohort, five DR-DQ haplotypes were treated as single units for association and clustering. HLA typing covered class I and class II loci at four-digit resolution. Using immunosequencing, the study profiled T cell repertoires from 666 subjects and related those repertoires to cytomegalovirus serostatus. An early release that covered several hundred HLA-typed donors contained about 300 gigabases of sequencing data and about 93 million unique TCR sequences. Donor age, sex, ethnicity and CMV serostatus were compiled alongside the repertoire data. In a later genetic analysis, genome-wide SNP genotypes for about three fifths of the 666 donors were used, and that subset was treated as a discovery cohort. To predict cytomegalovirus infection status, the study combined high-throughput TCR immunosequencing, statistical association of individual TCRs with disease status, and machine learning. Typing coverage varied by locus: roughly 620-630 donors for A, B, C, DRB1 and DQB1; approximately 500 for DQA1; around 570 for DPA1; roughly 450 for DPB1. A separate validation cohort of 100 to 150 different subjects was used in addition to the approximately 700-subject first cohort. Among a few hundred genotyped donors of the cohort, an average of 235,054 unique TCR beta nucleotide sequences were sequenced per donor, about a sixth of them non-productive. In the later analysis, no new phenotypic data were used to find candidate immune exposures; instead, reliance was placed on TCR beta sequences and their occurrence across donors. To decide whether each TCR beta V gene segment behaved as functional or pseudogenic, an earlier analysis of 587 of the donors relied on high-throughput TCR beta sequencing.

The cohort was made up of hundreds of healthy bone marrow donors. At the time of sampling, every cohort member was nominally healthy, though immune exposures that went unrecorded were likely present. The donor tested CMV seropositive, placing the donor among the roughly 300 seropositive members of the cohort. Every donor gave a peripheral blood sample, and the peripheral blood mononuclear cells from that sample were used for TCR beta sequencing. Genomic DNA extraction from the blood cell samples was performed with the Qiagen DNeasy Blood Extraction Kit. On this clone itself: Its specific antigen is unknown. Base qualities are missing; no much larger clone stands one base away.

Here V drops 8 bases and J drops 3 bases, and the junction holds 13 bases not matched to any gene. Per the germline V gene, SQVTM is the CDR1 and ANQGSEA is the CDR2. Its CDR3 holds 15 amino acids, cysteine through phenylalanine. CDR3 DNA only is kept here, 45 bases in frame from base 1. The library was made by the immunoSEQ multiplex PCR assay. A mixture of 60 forward primers for TCR Vbeta segments and 13 reverse primers for TCR Jbeta segments was used in the multiplex PCR. Amplification of the CDR3 region of rearranged TCR beta genes was performed with a multiplex PCR assay on genomic DNA. The Illumina HiSeq System was used to sequence the amplified TCR beta libraries as 87-base-pair reads. Concerning the study's data processing: A later analysis tallied roughly 76 million unique TCR beta chains across the 660 or so repertoires, and some 10 million of those chains were shared by two or more donors. Raw reads were error-corrected and collapsed into unique sequences with a nearest-neighbor algorithm that merged closely related sequences to remove PCR and sequencing errors. CDR3 sequences were aligned to IMGT reference sequences to assign V, D and J gene segments. For a sequence to be retained, a match of at least six nucleotides was required to both a V gene segment and a J gene segment. Rearrangements were classified as productive when the CDR3 lacked stop codons and remained in frame with V and J, and all other rearrangements were classified as non-productive. CDR3 was defined by IMGT convention, running from the second conserved V-encoded cysteine to the conserved J-encoded phenylalanine. The earlier analysis of 587 of the donors excluded sequences that lacked an unambiguous match to a single V gene segment. An earlier analysis of just under 600 of the donors called V segments functional above 56.7% productive rearrangements and segregating when the between-donor standard deviation exceeded 5%. A statistical classification framework was built to diagnose cytomegalovirus status from the catalog of TCR beta chain sequences. V and J gene assignment, in a later analysis, came from comparing TCR nucleotide sequences with IMGT/GENE-DB human TR gene sequences. A later analysis assigned CDR3 sequences and most-parsimonious VDJ recombination scenarios with the TCRdist pipeline. In a later analysis, every TCR beta chain was defined by the combination of its CDR3 amino acid sequence and its V-gene family, and reads without a unique V-gene family were dropped. To address suspected cross-contamination and a sequencing artifact, a later analysis removed 450 to 700 highly shared, low-generation-probability nucleotide sequences. For each public chain, a later analysis derived a clonal expansion index from normalized ranks of inferred template counts within each repertoire. A later analysis computed generation probabilities with a VDJ recombination model fitted to out-of-frame rearrangements, and checked the results against IGoR. Hypergeometric tests were used in a later analysis to score TCR-TCR, TCR-HLA and TCR-CMV co-occurrence, with a repertoire-size bias correction applied to the TCR pairs. To estimate false discovery rates, a later analysis permuted the HLA or CMV assignments 20 times. In a later analysis, co-occurring TCRs were grouped with DBSCAN, and TCRdist sequence similarity was added when clustering was performed within HLA-allele-positive subsets. Co-occurrence clustering excluded repertoires with fewer than 30,000 or more than 120,000 public chains, plus five with anomalous nucleotide sharing. Drawn from immuneACCESS, this table holds only the in-frame rearrangements with V and J called that TCRdb kept. Clones are partly lost; checked studies trace under half to an unresolved V gene and leave the rest unexplained. That table supplies the V and J calls and clone size; D and trimming were determined from the DNA. The sample table shows about 120,000 clones, and approximately 81% are seen once. The top ten constitute approximately 4% of the sample.

Results and caveats for the whole study, not just this receptor: V-gene and J-gene trimming of TCR beta chains was associated with a missense DCLRE1C variant in a later genetic analysis, and the association was replicated in an independent cohort. A cluster of highly shared sequence variants was judged likely to represent a technical artifact of the sequencing pipeline. In an earlier analysis of 587 of the donors, most TCR beta V segments appeared in productive rearrangements about 87% or about 30% of the time, broadly matching IMGT annotations. The earlier analysis of approximately 560 of the donors excluded 15 to 20 rarely observed V segments, including chromosome 9 orphons, because counts were too low. Only TCR beta chains were sequenced in this cohort, and the absence of alpha or paired-chain data limited detectable features. In both the original and validation cohorts, the classifier was reported to diagnose cytomegalovirus status with high specificity and sensitivity. In a later analysis, most CMV-associated TCR beta chains were found to appear HLA-restricted, with HLA associations seemingly driven largely by CMV exposure. Most TCR sequences were observed very rarely across donors, whereas some public TCRs were present in many individuals. Compared with the approximately 710-donor mean, donors in an Asian-associated ancestry cluster had fewer N-insertions in productive TCRs, according to a later genetic analysis. A further reported finding was that TCR beta sequences accurately predicted the HLA-A and HLA-B alleles for most subjects in the first cohort. A total of about 180 TCR beta chains were listed by the study as associated with cytomegalovirus. It was suggested by the authors that the approach could potentially be generalized to other disease states and immunological phenotypes. When HLA alleles, especially DR and DQ, strongly co-occurred, TCR associations were difficult to assign to individual alleles. In a later analysis, HLA-associated TCR beta chains were found to be more clonally expanded and to have lower generation probabilities than equally common non-associated chains. In vitro tests confirmed that three of the cytomegalovirus-associated TCR beta chains recognize cytomegalovirus antigens. In a later analysis, TCR association rates were found to vary across HLA loci, with the most associated TCRs seen for DRB1 alleles and the fewest for HLA-C alleles. HLA typing was unavailable for some donors at each locus, so association tests used only the typed subset. Specific HLA alleles were associated with 15,000 to 20,000 TCR beta sequences at a false discovery rate of 0.05 in a later analysis. Correlated functional status among segregating V segments might be attributable to linkage disequilibrium, but an unknown experimental factor could not be ruled out. The presence/absence analyses assumed that sequencing depth was roughly uniform across donors, and that assumption may not be true. Several of the top co-occurrence clusters appeared to be linked to parvovirus B19, influenza, CMV and Epstein-Barr virus, according to a later analysis. The 87-base-pair reads could not distinguish some IMGT-functional V segments, including TRBV6-2 and TRBV6-3, so those segments were excluded. Immune exposure information for the cohort was limited to CMV serostatus.

The receptor's source is a man aged 25 to 40 in good health and CMV-seropositive. The sequencing sample was made of PBMCs. Recombination linked TRBV29-1 to TRBJ2-1; 7 middle bases align to TRBD2. The nucleotide sequence reads as follows: TGCAGCTTGACCGAGGGCAGCGGGATCTACAATGAGCAGTTCTTC. This translates into CSLTEGSGIYNEQFF.